Given below is one TCR beta chain in context. It has no known antigen specificity. Base qualities are not provided; no much larger clone lies one nucleotide away. This sample is drawn from a study of T cell changes during pregnancy in multiple sclerosis (dated by TCRdb to about 2019). Context from the whole study: The study looked at changes in the T cell repertoire across pregnancy in women with multiple sclerosis.

Library construction relied on the immunoSEQ multiplex PCR assay. This immuneACCESS table, as held by TCRdb, lists in-frame sequences with V and J called but not all clones. Of the missing ones, under half trace to an unresolved V gene in checked studies; the others have no known cause. Present in this sample are just over 80,000 clones, about 95% of which were seen just once. Of the sample, 1.1% falls within the top ten clones. CDR1 and CDR2 are drawn from the germline V gene (reference sequence): MNHEY, SMNVEV. There are 15 amino acids in the CDR3, from cysteine to phenylalanine inclusive. The entry retains the CDR3 DNA only, 45 bases that are in frame from base 1. After removal of 3 bases from V and 5 bases from J, the junction retains 8 bases not matched to a gene.

The source was peripheral blood, collected in the second trimester of pregnancy. The chain uses TRBV27 and TRBJ2-5, with 8 middle bases fitting TRBD1. The source of this sequence is a female donor with multiple sclerosis, enrolled in a pregnancy study. In nucleotide form, the sequence is TGTGCCAGCAGTTTGCATCCAGGGGGCGCGGAGACCCAGTACTTC. This is translated as CASSLHPGGAETQYF.